The present T cell receptor (beta chain) was sequenced within a study of vaccination and CD4 T cells after COVID-19 (dated by TCRdb to between 2021 and 2023). Regarding the research as a whole: Convalescent patients had a positive SARS-CoV-2 result on nasal swab PCR, and of these patients, several had mild disease and one had severe disease. Six males and four females were included in the convalescent cohort, with two Hispanic individuals, seven Caucasians, two Asians and one multiracial person represented. Each participant got two doses of either the Pfizer-BioNTech BNT162b2 vaccine (n=8) or the Moderna mRNA-1273 vaccine (n=2). Post-COVID blood samples were collected from convalescent patients a median of around 100 days after diagnosis, with a range of about 35 to 170 days. Post-vaccine blood samples were obtained a median of around 74 days after the second vaccine dose, with a range of roughly 12 to 250 days. The cultures were stimulated with overlapping spike peptide pools from SARS-CoV-2 and from the common cold coronaviruses HCoV-NL63, HCoV-OC43 and HCoV-229E. In control cultures, a CEFX viral epitope pool was used as positive control, an HIV-1 Nef peptide pool was used as negative control, or no peptide was added. In 10 COVID-19 convalescent patients and a handful of infection-naive healthy vaccine recipients, the spike-specific CD4+ TCR repertoire before mRNA vaccination was compared with the repertoire after mRNA vaccination.

Results and caveats for the whole study, not just this receptor: The number of convalescent patients in the study was relatively small, and the study did not examine early timepoints following natural infection. Of the vaccine-specific clones in convalescent patients, 304 of 307, or nearly all, reacted only to SARS-CoV-2 spike and did not cross-react with common cold coronaviruses. Among the post-vaccine SARS-CoV-2-reactive clones in convalescent patients, a median around 86% showed up only after vaccination, which suggests vaccine-specific priming. Although the median number of SARS-CoV-2-reactive clonotypes went up from 20 to 25 after infection to 35 to 40 after vaccination, the increase was not significant.

Preparation of the library involved PCR. At the Johns Hopkins FTIC core, DNA from the cultured CD4+ T cells underwent TCR sequencing with the Oncomine TCR Beta short-read assay. The QIAamp micro DNA kit was used to extract genomic DNA from the cultured CD4+ T cells. Oncomine TCR Beta libraries from cultured CD4+ T cells were pooled using unique dual indexes and sequenced on an Illumina iSeq 100. The authors' analysis ran thus. Non-productive sequences were removed, and CDR3s that did not start with C, did not end with F or W, or were shorter than 7 amino acids were discarded. The MANAFEST web application identified antigen-specific clonotypes by comparing peptide-stimulated wells against reference wells and other culture wells. Positive clones required FDR below 0.05, an odds ratio above 5, and productive frequency above 0.1% in at least two of three replicate wells. A clonotype counted as cross-reactive if it showed significant expansion both in the SARS-CoV-2 spike wells and in at least one common cold coronavirus spike condition. CDR3 homology was assessed with Levenshtein distances (stringdist) and unrooted phylogenetic trees (ape) in R version 3.6.1. TCRdb reanalyzed the raw reads on its own, using fastp at Q25 for trimming and MiXCR for clone calling, and kept in-frame beta chains. Identical CDR3 proteins give one entry, which carries the most common genes and DNA. The V and J calls were not made by the authors but by TCRdb's processing. The sample records around 12,000 distinct CDR3 sequences, more than 65% of which are singletons. The ten biggest clones cover approximately 20% of the sample.

Trimming at the junction amounts to 6 bases on V and 4 bases on J, and the germline ends lie 10 bases apart. Sequences SEHNR (CDR1) and FQNEAQ (CDR2) are obtained from the germline V gene (reference sequence). The CDR3 holds 14 amino acids from the cysteine to the phenylalanine. The sequence is cut down to CDR3 DNA, 42 bases in frame from base 1. Worth noting for this clonotype: Its specific antigen is unknown. No per-base quality is available; no much larger clone lies one base away.

In light of the paper, this sample's treatment or condition label describes: 10-day PBMC culture with coronavirus spike peptide pools or control peptides (ViraFEST assay). The ViraFEST assay was used in the study, in which antigen-specific T cells were expanded with peptide pools and expanded clonotypes were subsequently identified by TCR sequencing. The positive SARS-CoV-2 PCR tests of the convalescent patients were dated from March to December 2020, before the Alpha, Beta and Delta variants emerged in the United States. Approximately 1.8 million PBMCs per well were cultured in IMDM with roughly 5% human AB serum and 9 to 10 IU/ml IL-2, plus 10 ug/ml peptide pools. Half of the culture medium was replaced with fresh IL-2-containing medium on days 3 and 7. CD4+ T cells were isolated after around ten days of culture through negative selection using the EasySep CD4+ T cell isolation kit. Ficoll-Paque Plus gradient centrifugation was used to isolate PBMCs from whole blood, and the isolated PBMCs were then either used fresh or cryopreserved at -140C. In general, triplicate wells were set up for every culture condition.

The sequencing sample was made of CD4+ T cells from blood, cultured in vitro. Recombination linked TRBV7-9 to TRBJ1-6; the D gene is not confidently resolved. The TCR was taken from a human donor who had recovered from COVID-19. Here is the DNA: TGTGCCAGCAGTCCGGGCCAGTATAATTCACCCCTCCACTTT. This translates into CASSPGQYNSPLHF.